This T cell receptor (beta chain) was identified in a study of shared clonotypes between healthy human individuals. The CDR3 is made up of 16 amino acids. The J segment lost 7 bases and the V segment lost 4 bases, leaving 10 bases of the junction unmatched. Germline assignment: CDR1 MDHEN and CDR2 SYDVKM. The assay was immunoSEQ multiplex PCR, and TCRdb's table has in-frame clones only and misses some. The sample contains approximately 2.5 million clones, roughly nine tenths of which appear only once. Points from the study as a whole: Memory subsets had estimated richness that was generally smaller than that of naive subsets. An anticipated effect of sequencing depth on clonotype sharing among donors was recognized. Inspection by rarefaction showed sorted-subset sequencing to be incomplete despite large depth.

This clone was counted a single time. What it binds is not known. The sample taken for sequencing was naive CD4+ T cells sorted from blood. Regarding subset: CD45RA+ positively selected. The gene calls are TRBV28 and TRBJ1-3; TRBD1 matches at 10 bases. The sequence derives from a man aged 18 to 29 in good health. Here the CDR3 reads CASSSTLGTGENTIYF. CDR3 in DNA: TGTGCCAGCAGTTCGACACTTGGGACAGGGGAGAACACCATATATTTT.